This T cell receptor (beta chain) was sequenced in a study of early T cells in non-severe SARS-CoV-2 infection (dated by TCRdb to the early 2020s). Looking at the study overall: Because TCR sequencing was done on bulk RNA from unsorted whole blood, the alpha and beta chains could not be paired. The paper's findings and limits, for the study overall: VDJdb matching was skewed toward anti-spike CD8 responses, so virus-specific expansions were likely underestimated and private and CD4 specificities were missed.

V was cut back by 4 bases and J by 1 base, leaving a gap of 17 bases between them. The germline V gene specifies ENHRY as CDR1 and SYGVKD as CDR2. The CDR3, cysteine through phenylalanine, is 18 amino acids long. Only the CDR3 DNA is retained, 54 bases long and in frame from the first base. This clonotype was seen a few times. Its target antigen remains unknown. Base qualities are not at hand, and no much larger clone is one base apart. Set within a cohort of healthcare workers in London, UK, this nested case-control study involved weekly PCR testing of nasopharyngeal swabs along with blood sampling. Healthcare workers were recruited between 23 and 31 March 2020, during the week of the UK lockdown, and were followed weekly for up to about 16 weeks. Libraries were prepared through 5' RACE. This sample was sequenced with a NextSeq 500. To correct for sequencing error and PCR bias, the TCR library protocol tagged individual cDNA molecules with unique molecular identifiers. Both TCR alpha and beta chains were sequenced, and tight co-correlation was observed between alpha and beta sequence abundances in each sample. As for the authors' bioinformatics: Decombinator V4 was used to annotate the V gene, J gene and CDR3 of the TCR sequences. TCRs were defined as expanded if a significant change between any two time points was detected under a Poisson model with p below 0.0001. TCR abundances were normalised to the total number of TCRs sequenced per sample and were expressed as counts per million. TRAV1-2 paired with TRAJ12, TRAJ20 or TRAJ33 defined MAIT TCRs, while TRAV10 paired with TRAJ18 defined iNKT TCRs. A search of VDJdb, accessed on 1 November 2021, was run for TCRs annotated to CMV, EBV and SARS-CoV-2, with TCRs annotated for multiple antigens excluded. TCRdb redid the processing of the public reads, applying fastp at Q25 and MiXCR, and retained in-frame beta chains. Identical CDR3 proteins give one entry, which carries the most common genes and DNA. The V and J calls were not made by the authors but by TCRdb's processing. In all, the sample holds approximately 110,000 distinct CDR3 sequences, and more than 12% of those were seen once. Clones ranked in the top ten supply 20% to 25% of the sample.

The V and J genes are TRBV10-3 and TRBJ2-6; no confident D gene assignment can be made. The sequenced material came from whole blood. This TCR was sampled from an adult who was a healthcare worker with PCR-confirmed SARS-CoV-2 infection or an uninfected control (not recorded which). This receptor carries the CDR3 CAISGNPRSASGANVLTF. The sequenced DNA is TGTGCCATCAGTGGGAATCCGAGGTCTGCATCTGGGGCCAACGTCCTGACTTTC.